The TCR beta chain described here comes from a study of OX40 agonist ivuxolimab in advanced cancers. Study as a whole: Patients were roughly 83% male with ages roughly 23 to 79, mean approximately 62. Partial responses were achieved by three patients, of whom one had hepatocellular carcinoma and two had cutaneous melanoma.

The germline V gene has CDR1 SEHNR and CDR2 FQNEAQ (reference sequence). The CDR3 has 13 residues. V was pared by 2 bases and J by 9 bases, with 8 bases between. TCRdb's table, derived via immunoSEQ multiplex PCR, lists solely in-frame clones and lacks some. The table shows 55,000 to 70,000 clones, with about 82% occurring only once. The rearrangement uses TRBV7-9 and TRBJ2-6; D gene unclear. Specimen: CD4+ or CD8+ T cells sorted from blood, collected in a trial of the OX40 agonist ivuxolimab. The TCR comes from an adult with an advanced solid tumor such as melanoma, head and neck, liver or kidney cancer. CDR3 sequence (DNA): TGTGCCAGCAGCTTATCGGGCGGCAACGTCCTGACTTTC. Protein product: CASSLSGGNVLTF.